What follows describes a single T cell receptor beta chain. There are 13 residues in the CDR3. Germline V gives CDR1 MDHEN, CDR2 SYDVKM. V was trimmed by 7 bases and J by 6 bases, leaving 15 bases between them. The data are from a study of blood T cell repertoires in COVID-19. Whole-study context: Both acute and convalescent COVID-19 samples were obtained from the United States, Italy and Spain. PBMCs, B-cell-depleted T cells, or T cells provided the cDNA or gDNA that made up the material.

In the original processing: Reference gene primers were amplified, and this amplification served to estimate nucleated cell counts. The table came from immunoSEQ multiplex PCR; TCRdb's copy has only in-frame clones and leaves some out. That table is the source of V, J and clone size, and D and trimming were worked out from the DNA. Of some 210,000 clones listed, about 83% are singletons. The specimen was peripheral blood. The chain uses TRBV28 and TRBJ1-1, with D unclear. The clonotype was recovered from a man in his fifties or sixties with active or convalescent COVID-19. CDR3 nucleotide sequence: TGTGCCAGCAACGAGCCGGGGTGGGCTGAAGCTTTCTTT. The encoded protein is CASNEPGWAEAFF.